This TCR beta chain was profiled in a study of blood T cell repertoires in COVID-19. Libraries were prepared by immunoSEQ multiplex PCR; TCRdb keeps only in-frame clonotypes and omits some of them. The sample has about 400,000 clones, approximately 90% seen once. Enrolled through a virtual design, the participants were between roughly 18 and 100 years of age and came from under 30 US areas. Participant-reported clinical history was the basis for cohort assignment. Looked up from germline, CDR1 is SGHVS and CDR2 is FQNEAQ. V was trimmed by 10 bases and J by 7 bases, leaving 23 bases between them. The length of the CDR3 is 14 residues.

The sample comprised PBMCs or T cells enriched from blood (not recorded which). V usage is TRBV7-8 and J usage is TRBJ2-7; the D is unclear. This sequence originates from a woman between 50 and 59 years old who had recovered from COVID-19. In nucleotides, the CDR3 is TGTGCCACCCAAGGAGAATTTTTACTGGGTGAGCAGTACTTC. Translated: CATQGEFLLGEQYF.